These 29 T cell receptor beta chains originate from one sample sequenced in a study of T cells in Graves' hyperthyroidism and ophthalmopathy (dated by TCRdb to the late 2010s). Receptor libraries were prepared by multiplex PCR. Sequencing was performed on an Illumina HiSeq 2000. The TCR beta CDR3 regions were amplified from RNA transcripts. For the first round of RT-PCR on the TCR CDR3, the HTBI primer set was used together with the Qiagen OneStep RT-PCR kit. In TCRdb, the public reads were trimmed at Q25 with fastp and aligned with MiXCR, with productive beta chains retained. Each CDR3 protein gets just one entry, which takes the most common genes and DNA from the rows behind it. Present in this sample are about 350,000 distinct CDR3 sequences, about 14% of which were seen just once. Of the sample, just under 25% falls within the top ten clones. Sequenced material: blood. These receptor sequences come from a woman in her 30s with Graves' hyperthyroidism.

This clonotype showed up many times. The J gene is TRBJ2-3, the V gene TRBV30; D is uncertain. There are 13 residues in the CDR3. CDR1 and CDR2 from the germline V gene are GTSNPN and SVGIG (reference sequence). Between the trimmed V and J ends, which lost 8 bases and 3 bases, there was a span of 15 bases. CDR3: CALETDSTDTQYF. DNA of the CDR3: TGTGCCCTCGAAACCGACTCGACAGATACGCAGTATTTT.

This clonotype was counted at least ten times. This chain connects TRBV28 to TRBJ2-5; 8 bases match TRBD2. Germline trimming cut 8 bases from V and 4 bases from J; bases unmatched to any gene: 15. Germline CDR1 and CDR2: MDHEN and SYDVKM. The CDR3 extends over 16 amino acids. In DNA form, the CDR3 reads TGTGCCAGCCTCCCCTGGCACGGGAGGGCCGGAGAGACCCAGTACTTC. It translates to CASLPWHGRAGETQYF.

This clonotype has only a few counts. The CDR3 DNA reads as TGTGCCAGACAGGCGAGCACAGATACGCAGTATTTT. This codes for CARQASTDTQYF. The rearrangement joins TRBV2 to TRBJ2-3, with TRBD1 as a possible D gene (5 bases). The CDR3 is 12 amino acids. Between the trimmed V and J ends, which lost 9 bases and 0 bases, there was a span of 7 bases. From germline, CDR1 is SNHLY and CDR2 FYNNEI.

In its sample, this clonotype was seen many times. The chain links TRBV13 to TRBJ2-5, with 12 bases matching TRBD2. There are 17 residues in the CDR3. The germline gives CDR1 PRHDT, CDR2 FYEKMQ (reference sequence). The V and J ends lost 4 bases and 1 base, in that order; junction bases with no gene match: 7. The CDR3 DNA is TGTGCCAGCAGCTCGCAGACTAGCGGGAGATTCCAAGAGACCCAGTACTTC. It is translated as CASSSQTSGRFQETQYF.

DNA for the CDR3: TGTGCCAGTAGTCCCGTGGGGATCACCGGGGAGCTGTTTTTT. As protein: CASSPVGITGELFF. The J gene is TRBJ2-2, the V gene TRBV19; no clear D gene. Germline-derived CDR1 and CDR2 are LNHDA and SQIVND (reference sequence). The CDR3 is 14 residues long. Trimming left V 5 bases short and J 4 bases short, with 11 bases between.

This sequence joins TRBV6-4 and TRBJ2-3; D assignment may be TRBD1 or TRBD2 (6 bases each). The germline CDR1 and CDR2 sequences are MRHNA and SNTAGT. V lost 4 bases, J lost 5 bases, and 10 bases lay in between. The CDR3 consists of 13 residues. CDR3 nucleotides: TGTGCCAGCAGTGGGGGGGCAGAAGATACGCAGTATTTT. The encoded protein is CASSGGAEDTQYF.

This clonotype has ten or more counts. The V call is TRBV27, the J call TRBJ2-3; 7 positions match TRBD1. Germline lookup yields CDR1 MNHEY and CDR2 SMNVEV (reference sequence). The CDR3 is 20 residues long. V trimming: 5 bases; J trimming: 2 bases; junction bases outside the gene matches: 22. For the CDR3, the DNA is TGTGCCAGCAGTCTTGGGACAGACCTCCTACTACCTATACTCACAGATACGCAGTATTTT. Protein: CASSLGTDLLLPILTDTQYF.

The chain combines TRBV19 with TRBJ2-2; D may correspond to TRBD1 or TRBD2 (5 bases each). Germline CDR1 reads LNHDA; CDR2 reads SQIVND (reference sequence). The V gene lost 9 bases and the J gene lost 7 bases, with 15 bases spanning the gap. The CDR3 extends over 13 amino acids. The CDR3 DNA reads TGTGCCAGCCGCCCTGAGGGGCACGGGGAGCTGTTTTTT. Its protein product is CASRPEGHGELFF.

V and J are TRBV11-3 and TRBJ2-1; TRBD2 aligns across 12 bases. CDR3 length: 23 residues. Unmatched junction bases numbered 18, after V lost 0 bases and J lost 0 bases. In germline, CDR1 is SGHNT, CDR2 YENEEA. CDR3 in amino acids: CASSLEGGGLAGGPVCSYNEQFF. The CDR3 nucleotides are TGTGCCAGCAGCTTAGAAGGAGGGGGTCTAGCGGGAGGGCCAGTGTGCTCCTACAATGAGCAGTTCTTC.

This clonotype appeared once. The chain couples TRBV30 to TRBJ1-5; TRBD1 might be the D (5 bases). The V end lost 3 bases, the J end lost 3 bases, and 12 bases lay between the germline ends. This CDR3 spans 14 amino acids. Germline V CDR1 and CDR2: GTSNPN, SVGIG (reference sequence). As DNA, the CDR3 is TGTGCCTGGAGAGGCGGGGCAGTCAATCAGCCCCAGCATTTT. Amino acid sequence: CAWRGGAVNQPQHF.

This clonotype was counted ten times or more. This chain joins TRBV19 and TRBJ2-1; 16 bases fit TRBD2. Trimming at V came to 5 bases and at J to 4 bases, leaving 8 bases not matched to a gene. The CDR3 sequence is 18 residues long. Germline CDR1 LNHDA, CDR2 SQIVND (reference sequence). The DNA of the CDR3 is TGTGCCAGTAGTGCCGGGACTAGCGGGAGGGGTAGTTACAATGAGCAGTTCTTC. Translated, it gives CASSAGTSGRGSYNEQFF.

This clonotype has just a few counts. V gene TRBV28 combines with J gene TRBJ1-2, with D possibly TRBD1 on 5 matching bases. V lost 5 bases and J lost 3, with 13 bases in between. This CDR3 spans 14 amino acids. Looked up from germline, CDR1 is MDHEN and CDR2 is SYDVKM. In DNA form, the CDR3 reads TGTGCCAGCAGTCCCGGGGGAGTGGACTATGGCTACACCTTC. Its translation: CASSPGGVDYGYTF.

This clonotype was seen many times. The CDR3 protein is CSVEPSIGGTGGRTEAFF. DNA for the CDR3: TGCAGCGTTGAACCTTCTATTGGCGGGACAGGGGGAAGGACTGAAGCTTTCTTT. The V and J genes are TRBV29-1 and TRBJ1-1; TRBD1 agrees at 11 bases. This CDR3 has 18 residues. The V gene's germline CDR1 is SQVTM and CDR2 ANQGSEA. The V and J ends lost 2 bases and 5 bases, in that order; junction bases with no gene match: 16.

This chain uses TRBV27 with TRBJ2-2, with a possible D match to TRBD2 (5 bases). Trimming took 4 bases from V and 4 from J, leaving 10 bases between them. Per the germline V gene, CDR1 is MNHEY and CDR2 is SMNVEV (reference sequence). This CDR3 is built from 14 residues. In nucleotides, the CDR3 is TGTGCCAGCAGTTCTGCAGCGGCCACCGGGGAGCTGTTTTTT. Its protein is CASSSAAATGELFF.

In its sample, this clonotype was seen many times. This sequence joins TRBV7-2 and TRBJ2-7, with TRBD2 matching 9 bases. This CDR3 is built from 15 residues. With V trimmed by 7 bases and J by 1 base, 8 bases remained unmatched. CDR1 is SGHTA and CDR2 is FQGNSA in the germline V gene. The CDR3 DNA follows: TGTGCCAGCACCATGCGGGGGGGAGTGTCCTACGAGCAGTACTTC. Translating gives CASTMRGGVSYEQYF. The variable domain in full, completed from reference TRBV7-2 and TRBJ2-7, reads GAGVSQSPSNKVTEKGKDVELRCDPISGHTALYWYRQSLGQGLEFLIYFQGNSAPDKSGLPSDRFSAERTGGSVSTLTIQRTQQEDSAVYLCASTMRGGVSYEQYFGPGTRLTVT.

In its sample, this clonotype was seen many times. CDR3 protein: CASSEEDGHGYTF. As DNA, the CDR3 is TGTGCCAGCAGTGAAGAGGACGGCCATGGCTACACCTTC. The chain employs TRBV2 and TRBJ1-2; D uncertain. Trimming shortened V by 1 base and J by 6 bases, and 9 bases separated the two germline ends. The germline gives CDR1 SNHLY, CDR2 FYNNEI. This CDR3 has 13 residues.

Ten or more counts support this clonotype. The V and J genes are TRBV6-1 and TRBJ2-7; D remains ambiguous. Looked up from germline, CDR1 is MNHNS and CDR2 is SASEGT. The CDR3 has 12 residues. V gave up 11 bases and J gave up 5 bases, with 16 bases separating them. This CDR3 reads CALETARDEQYF. CDR3 in DNA: TGTGCCCTCGAAACAGCTAGAGACGAGCAGTACTTC.

This clonotype has just a few counts. The rearrangement joins TRBV7-2 to TRBJ2-3; 12 bases line up with TRBD2. The CDR3 loop spans 18 amino acids. The V and J ends lost 5 bases and 0 bases, in that order; junction bases with no gene match: 9. Germline loops: CDR1 SGHTA, CDR2 FQGNSA. The CDR3 reads CASSPGLAGFRSTDTQYF. The CDR3 region has the DNA TGTGCCAGCAGCCCGGGACTAGCGGGTTTTCGAAGCACAGATACGCAGTATTTT.

This clonotype was found many times. The V and J genes are TRBV28 and TRBJ2-1; possibly TRBD1 or TRBD2 for D (6 bases each). Germline assignment: CDR1 MDHEN and CDR2 SYDVKM. This CDR3 comprises 15 residues. The germline V and J ends were trimmed by 8 bases and 6 bases, with 20 bases remaining between them. CDR3 sequence: CASGSGAMRANEQFF. CDR3 coding DNA: TGTGCCAGCGGTTCGGGGGCAATGAGGGCCAATGAGCAGTTCTTC.

This clonotype was recorded at least ten times. V gene TRBV5-5 combines with J gene TRBJ2-7; 8 nucleotides align to TRBD1. This CDR3 has 16 amino acids. Germline V gives CDR1 SGHKS, CDR2 YYEKEE (reference sequence). V was clipped by 3 bases and J by 3 bases; unmatched bases: 11. In nucleotides, the CDR3 is TGTGCCAGCAGCTCACTTTCCCGACAGGGGATCTACGAGCAGTACTTC. Translating it yields CASSSLSRQGIYEQYF.

This chain uses TRBV27 with TRBJ1-4; D perhaps matches TRBD1 (6 bases). Looked up from germline, CDR1 is MNHEY and CDR2 is SMNVEV (reference sequence). The CDR3 is made up of 14 amino acids. The V end was cut by 6 bases, the J end by 7 bases, with 15 bases between. CDR3 loop: CASRPRGLGEKLFF. The CDR3 bases are TGTGCCAGCAGACCCCGGGGGCTGGGTGAAAAACTGTTTTTT.

This clonotype turned up a few times. The CDR3 here is CASSPLYRSSYEQYF. Here the CDR3 DNA reads TGTGCCAGCAGTCCCCTCTATAGGAGCTCCTACGAGCAGTACTTC. The chain carries TRBV6-2 or TRBV6-3 and TRBJ2-7; D unresolved. V lost 5 bases, J lost 0 bases, and 14 bases lay in between. The CDR3 consists of 15 residues. Per germline, CDR1 MNHEY and CDR2 SVGEGT.

Note on this clonotype: A much larger clonotype is one base distant, so this may be a read error. The CDR3, as DNA: TGCAGCGTAGGGTCTGGAAACACCATATATTTT. Protein product: CSVGSGNTIYF. The V gene is TRBV20-1, the J gene TRBJ1-3, with D unresolved. Germline V gene sequence: CDR1 DFQATT, CDR2 SNEGSKA (reference sequence). The CDR3 spans 11 residues.

V gene TRBV18 combines with J gene TRBJ1-1, with TRBD1 as a possible D gene (5 bases). The CDR3 contains 15 residues. The germline CDR1 and CDR2 sequences are KGHSH and LQKENI. Trimming removed 0 bases from V and 3 bases from J, with 11 bases in between. Written as DNA, the CDR3 is TGTGCCAGCTCACCACCGGGCAGGGTAGACACTGAAGCTTTCTTT. It yields the protein CASSPPGRVDTEAFF.

To note about this clonotype: This clone may be a read error of a much larger clone one base away. The CDR3 does not end in the conserved phenylalanine or tryptophan, so this is likely a read error. The chain couples TRBV7-9 to TRBJ1-2, with D maybe TRBD1 (5 bases). The CDR3 contains 13 residues. CDR1 and CDR2 from the germline V gene are SEHNR and FQNEAQ (reference sequence). V was shortened by 2 bases and J by 9 bases, with 13 bases between the two germline ends. CDR3 DNA sequence: TGTGCCAGCAGCTTAATTCAGGGAGAGCGCTACACCCTC. This encodes CASSLIQGERYTL.

This clonotype was counted at least ten times. The chain recombines TRBV12-3 or TRBV12-4 with TRBJ1-3; D is unclear. The CDR3 is made up of 12 amino acids. Trimming removed 8 bases at V and 1 base at J, with 6 bases between. CDR3 region: CASGISGNTIYF. The CDR3 region has the DNA TGTGCCAGCGGGATTTCTGGAAACACCATATATTTT.

This clonotype was seen a handful of times. The chain carries TRBV28 and TRBJ2-3; the D gene is possibly TRBD2 (5 bases). The CDR3 spans 11 residues. V gave up 4 bases and J gave up 7 bases, with 6 bases separating them. Germline V gene sequence: CDR1 MDHEN, CDR2 SYDVKM. CDR3 loop: CASSSSHTQYF. The CDR3 DNA reads TGTGCCAGCAGTTCTAGCCATACGCAGTATTTT. The whole variable domain, filled in from reference TRBV28 and TRBJ2-3, reads DVKVTQSSRYLVKRTGEKVFLECVQDMDHENMFWYRQDPGLGLRLIYFSYDVKMKEKGDIPEGYSVSREKKERFSLILESASTNQTSMYLCASSSSHTQYFGPGTRLTVL.

CDR3 nucleotides: TGTGCCAGTAGTATAGGGCAGGGCACAGATACGCAGTATTTT. Protein sequence: CASSIGQGTDTQYF. V and J are TRBV19 and TRBJ2-3, with no clear D. The CDR3 loop spans 14 amino acids. Germline assignment: CDR1 LNHDA and CDR2 SQIVND (reference sequence). Trimming removed 1 base from V and 1 base from J, with 6 bases in between.

This clonotype was observed a handful of times. This chain links TRBV3-1 with TRBJ1-3; D perhaps matches TRBD1 (6 bases). Trimming removed 6 bases at V and 4 bases at J, with 10 bases between. The CDR3 is 13 amino acids. Per the germline V gene, CDR1 is LGHDT and CDR2 is YNNKEL (reference sequence). The CDR3 region has the DNA TGTGCCAGCAGTCGGGGGACAGGAAACACCATATATTTT. As protein: CASSRGTGNTIYF.